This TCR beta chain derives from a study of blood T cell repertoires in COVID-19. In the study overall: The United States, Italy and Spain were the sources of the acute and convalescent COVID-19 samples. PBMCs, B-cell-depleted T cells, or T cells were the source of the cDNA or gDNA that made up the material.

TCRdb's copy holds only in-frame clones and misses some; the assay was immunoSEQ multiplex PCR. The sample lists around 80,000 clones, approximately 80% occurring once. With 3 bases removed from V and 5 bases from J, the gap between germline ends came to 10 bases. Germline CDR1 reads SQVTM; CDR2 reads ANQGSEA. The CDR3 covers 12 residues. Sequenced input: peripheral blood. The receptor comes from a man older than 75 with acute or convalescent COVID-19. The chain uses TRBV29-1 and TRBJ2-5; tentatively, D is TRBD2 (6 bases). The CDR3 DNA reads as TGCAGCGTTGAGCCGGGGGACGAGACCCAGTACTTC. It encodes CSVEPGDETQYF.